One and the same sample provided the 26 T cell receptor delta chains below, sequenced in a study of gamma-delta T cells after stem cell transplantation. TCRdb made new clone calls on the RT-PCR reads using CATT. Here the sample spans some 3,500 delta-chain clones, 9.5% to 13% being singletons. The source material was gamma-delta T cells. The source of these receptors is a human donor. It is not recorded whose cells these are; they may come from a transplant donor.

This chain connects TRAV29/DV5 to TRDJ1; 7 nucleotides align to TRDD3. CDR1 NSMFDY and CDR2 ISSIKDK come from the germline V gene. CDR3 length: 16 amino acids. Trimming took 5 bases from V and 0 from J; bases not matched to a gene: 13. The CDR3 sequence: CAARLGGQSYTDKLIF. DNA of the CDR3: TGTGCAGCCCGCCTGGGGGGGCAATCTTACACCGATAAACTCATCTTT.

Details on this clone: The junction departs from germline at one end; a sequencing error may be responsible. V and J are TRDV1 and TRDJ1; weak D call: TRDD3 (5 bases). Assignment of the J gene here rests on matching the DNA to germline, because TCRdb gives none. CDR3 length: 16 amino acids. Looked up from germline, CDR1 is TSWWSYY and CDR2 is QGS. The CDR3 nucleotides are TGTGCTCGTGGGGCCCCCCCCCCGACGAACACCGATAAACTCATCTTT. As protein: CARGAPPPTNTDKLIF.

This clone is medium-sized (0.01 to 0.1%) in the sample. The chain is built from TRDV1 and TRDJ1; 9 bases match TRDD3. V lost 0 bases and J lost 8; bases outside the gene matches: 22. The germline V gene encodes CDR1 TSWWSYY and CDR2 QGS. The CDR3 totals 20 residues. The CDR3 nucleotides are TGTGCTCTTGGGGAACTAGGGAGCCTCCTTACTGGGGGACCTCCGGGAAAACTCATCTTT. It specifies CALGELGSLLTGGPPGKLIF.

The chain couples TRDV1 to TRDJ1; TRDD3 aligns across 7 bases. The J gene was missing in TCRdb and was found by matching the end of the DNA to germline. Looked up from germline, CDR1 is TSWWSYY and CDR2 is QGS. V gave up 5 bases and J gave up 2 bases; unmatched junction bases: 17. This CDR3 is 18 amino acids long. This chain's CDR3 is CALGFRSRGGSYTDKLIF. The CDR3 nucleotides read TGTGCTCTTGGGTTCCGAAGTAGGGGGGGATCTTATACCGATAAACTCATCTTT.

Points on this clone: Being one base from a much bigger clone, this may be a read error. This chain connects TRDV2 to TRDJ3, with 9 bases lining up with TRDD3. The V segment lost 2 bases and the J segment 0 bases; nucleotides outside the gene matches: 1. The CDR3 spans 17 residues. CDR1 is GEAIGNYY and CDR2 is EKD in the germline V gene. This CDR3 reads CACDNWGSSWDTRQMFF. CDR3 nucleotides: TGTGCCTGTGACAACTGGGGGAGCTCCTGGGACACCCGACAGATGTTTTTC.

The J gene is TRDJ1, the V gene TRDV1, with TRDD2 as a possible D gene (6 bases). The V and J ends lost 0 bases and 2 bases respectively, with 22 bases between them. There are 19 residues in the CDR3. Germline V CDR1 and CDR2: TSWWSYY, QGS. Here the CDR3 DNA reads TGTGCTCTTGGGGAACTCTCTCCCTACCCTTCCCACTATACCGATAAACTCATCTTT. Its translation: CALGELSPYPSHYTDKLIF.

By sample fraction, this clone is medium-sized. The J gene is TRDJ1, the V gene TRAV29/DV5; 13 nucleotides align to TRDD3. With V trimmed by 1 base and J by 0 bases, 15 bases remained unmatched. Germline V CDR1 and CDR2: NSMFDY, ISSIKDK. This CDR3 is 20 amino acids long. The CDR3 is CAASPCTGGYGERYTDKLIF. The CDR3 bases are TGTGCAGCAAGCCCTTGTACTGGGGGATACGGGGAACGGTACACCGATAAACTCATCTTT.

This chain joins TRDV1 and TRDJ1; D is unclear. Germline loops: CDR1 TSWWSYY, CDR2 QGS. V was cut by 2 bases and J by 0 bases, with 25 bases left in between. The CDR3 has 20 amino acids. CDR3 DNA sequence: TGTGCTCTTGGGGAAGGCCGTGGGCGCGAGGCCCATATTTACACCGATAAACTCATCTTT. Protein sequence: CALGEGRGREAHIYTDKLIF.

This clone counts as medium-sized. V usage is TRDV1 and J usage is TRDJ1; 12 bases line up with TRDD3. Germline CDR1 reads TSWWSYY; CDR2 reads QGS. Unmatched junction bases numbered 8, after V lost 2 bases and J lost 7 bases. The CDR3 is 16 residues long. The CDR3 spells CALGEGVPGGYGKLIF. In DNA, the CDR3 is TGTGCTCTTGGGGAAGGGGTACCTGGGGGATACGGTAAACTCATCTTT.

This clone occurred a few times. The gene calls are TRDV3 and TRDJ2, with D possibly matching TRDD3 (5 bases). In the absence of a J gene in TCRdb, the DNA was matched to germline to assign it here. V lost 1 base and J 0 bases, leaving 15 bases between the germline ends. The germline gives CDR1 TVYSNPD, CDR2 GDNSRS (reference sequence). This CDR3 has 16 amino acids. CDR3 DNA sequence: TGTGCCTTTAAAGGTGGGCTGGGTTCTTTGACAGCACAACTCTTCTTT. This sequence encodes CAFKGGLGSLTAQLFF.

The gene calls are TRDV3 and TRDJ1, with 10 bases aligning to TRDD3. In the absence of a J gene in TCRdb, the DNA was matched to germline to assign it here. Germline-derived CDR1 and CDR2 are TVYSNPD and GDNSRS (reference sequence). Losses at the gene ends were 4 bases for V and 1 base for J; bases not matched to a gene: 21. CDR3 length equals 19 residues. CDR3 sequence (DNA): TGTGCCTCTAAGCGACGATTCCTACGGGGGATACGTGGCACCGATAAACTCATCTTT. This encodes CASKRRFLRGIRGTDKLIF.

CDR3 sequence (DNA): TGTGCCTTGGCCTTCCCTACGTTTTGTGGGGATAACCCCAGGGGTTGCACCGATAAACTCATCTTT. It codes for CALAFPTFCGDNPRGCTDKLIF. J is TRDJ1 and V is TRDV3, with D tentatively TRDD3 (7 bases). This CDR3 region has 22 residues. In germline, CDR1 is TVYSNPD, CDR2 GDNSRS (reference sequence). Trimming took 3 bases from V and 1 from J, leaving 39 bases between them.

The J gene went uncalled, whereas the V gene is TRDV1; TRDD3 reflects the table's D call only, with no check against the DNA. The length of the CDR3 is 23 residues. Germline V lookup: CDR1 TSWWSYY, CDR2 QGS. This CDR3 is CALGETSRFPTYGGWEYTDKLIF. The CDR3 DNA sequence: TGTGCTCTTGGGGAAACAAGCCGCTTTCCTACTTACGGGGGATGGGAGTACACCGATAAGCTCATCTTT.

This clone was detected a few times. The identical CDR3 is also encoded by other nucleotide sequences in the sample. The CDR3 sequence: CALGENAKFPTYTGGYAGTDKLIF. The CDR3 DNA is TGTGCTCTTGGGGAAAATGCTAAGTTTCCTACTTATACTGGGGGATACGCGGGCACCGATAAACTCATCTTT. The chain is built from TRDV1 and TRDJ1; TRDD3 matches at 13 bases. This CDR3 contains 24 residues. From germline, CDR1 is TSWWSYY and CDR2 QGS. The trim removed 2 bases at V and 1 base at J, leaving 25 bases unmatched.

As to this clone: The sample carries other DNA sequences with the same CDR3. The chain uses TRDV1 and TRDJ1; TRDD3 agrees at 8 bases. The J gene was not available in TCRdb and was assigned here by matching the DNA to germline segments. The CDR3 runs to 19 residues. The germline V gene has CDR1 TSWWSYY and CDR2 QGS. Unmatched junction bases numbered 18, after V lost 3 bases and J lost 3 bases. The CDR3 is CALGDRTYQGYGGADKLIF. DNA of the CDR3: TGTGCTCTTGGGGACAGGACCTACCAGGGATACGGCGGGGCCGATAAACTCATCTTT.

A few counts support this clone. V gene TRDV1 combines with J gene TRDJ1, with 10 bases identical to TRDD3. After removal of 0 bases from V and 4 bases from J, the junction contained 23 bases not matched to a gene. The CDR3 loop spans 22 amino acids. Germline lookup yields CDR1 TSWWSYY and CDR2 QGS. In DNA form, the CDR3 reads TGTGCTCTTGGGGAACTAGGAGGTTTCTCGGCCGGGGGATACGGGACTGACGATAAACTCATCTTT. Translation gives CALGELGGFSAGGYGTDDKLIF.

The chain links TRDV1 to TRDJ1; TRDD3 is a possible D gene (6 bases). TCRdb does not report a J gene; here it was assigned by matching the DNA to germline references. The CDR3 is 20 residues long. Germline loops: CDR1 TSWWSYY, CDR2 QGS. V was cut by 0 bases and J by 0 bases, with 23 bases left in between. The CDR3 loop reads CALGELKGLRRGWYTDKLIF. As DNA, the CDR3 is TGTGCTCTTGGGGAACTTAAGGGCCTACGGAGGGGATGGTACACCGATAAACTCATCTTT.

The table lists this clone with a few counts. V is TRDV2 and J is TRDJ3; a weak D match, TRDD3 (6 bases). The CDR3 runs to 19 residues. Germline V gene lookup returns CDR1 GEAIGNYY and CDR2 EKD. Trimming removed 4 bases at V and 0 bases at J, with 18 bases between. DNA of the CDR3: TGTGCCTGTGATCCCCGGGGGACTTGGATCTCCTGGGACACCCGACAGATGTTTTTC. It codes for CACDPRGTWISWDTRQMFF.

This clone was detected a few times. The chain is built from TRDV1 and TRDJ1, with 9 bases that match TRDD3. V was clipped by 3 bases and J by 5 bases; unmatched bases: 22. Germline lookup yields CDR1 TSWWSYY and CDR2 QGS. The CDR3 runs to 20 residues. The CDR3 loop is CALGEHPNSPYGGIPDKLIF. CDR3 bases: TGTGCTCTTGGGGAGCACCCTAATTCCCCCTACGGGGGGATACCTGATAAACTCATCTTT.

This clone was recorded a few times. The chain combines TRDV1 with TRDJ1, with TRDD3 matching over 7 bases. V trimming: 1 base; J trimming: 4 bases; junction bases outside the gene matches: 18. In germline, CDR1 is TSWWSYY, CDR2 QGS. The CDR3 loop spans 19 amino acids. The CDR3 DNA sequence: TGTGCTCTTGGGGAACGTCGTGTACTGGGGATGCTATTTGGCGATAAACTCATCTTT. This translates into CALGERRVLGMLFGDKLIF.

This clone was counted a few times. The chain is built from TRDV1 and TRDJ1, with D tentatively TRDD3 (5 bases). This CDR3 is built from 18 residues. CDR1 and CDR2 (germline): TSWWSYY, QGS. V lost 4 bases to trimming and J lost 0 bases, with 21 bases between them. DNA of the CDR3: TGTGCTCTTGGGGCCCCCACACCAACGATGGGGTACACCGATAAACTCATCTTT. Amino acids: CALGAPTPTMGYTDKLIF.

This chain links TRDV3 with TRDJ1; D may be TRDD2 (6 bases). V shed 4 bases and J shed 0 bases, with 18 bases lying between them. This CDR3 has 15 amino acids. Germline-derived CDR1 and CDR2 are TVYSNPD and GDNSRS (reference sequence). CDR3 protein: CASHSNPTYTDKLIF. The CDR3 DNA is TGTGCCTCCCATTCAAATCCTACGTACACCGATAAACTCATCTTT. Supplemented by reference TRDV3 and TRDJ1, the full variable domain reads CDKVTQSSPDQTVASGSEVVLLCTYDTVYSNPDLFWYRIRPDYSFQFVFYGDNSRSEGADFTQGRFSVKHILTQKAFHLVISPVRTEDSATYYCASHSNPTYTDKLIFGKGTRVTVEP.

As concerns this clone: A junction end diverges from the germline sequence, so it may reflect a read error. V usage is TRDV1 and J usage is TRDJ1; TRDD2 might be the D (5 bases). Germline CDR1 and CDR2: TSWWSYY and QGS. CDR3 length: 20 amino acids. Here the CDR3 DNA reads TGTGCTCTTGGGGAACTTACACGTGGTTCCTCCCTCGCGTACACTGATAAACTCATCTTT. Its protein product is CALGELTRGSSLAYTDKLIF.

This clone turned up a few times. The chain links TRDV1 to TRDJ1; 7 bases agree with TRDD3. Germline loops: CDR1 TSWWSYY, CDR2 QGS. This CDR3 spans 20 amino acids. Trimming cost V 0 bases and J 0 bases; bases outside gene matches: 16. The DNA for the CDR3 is TGTGCTCTTGGGGAACTCCCTACTAGCGGGGGATGGGGTTACACCGATAAACTCATCTTT. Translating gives CALGELPTSGGWGYTDKLIF.

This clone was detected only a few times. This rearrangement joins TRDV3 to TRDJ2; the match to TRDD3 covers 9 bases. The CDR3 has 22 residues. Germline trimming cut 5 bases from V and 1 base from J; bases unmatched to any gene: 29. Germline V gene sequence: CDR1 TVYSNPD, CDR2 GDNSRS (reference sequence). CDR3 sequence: CAARRTGLPSTGGPILTAQLFF. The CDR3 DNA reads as TGTGCCGCCAGACGAACCGGCCTTCCGAGTACTGGGGGACCGATTTTGACAGCACAACTCTTCTTT.

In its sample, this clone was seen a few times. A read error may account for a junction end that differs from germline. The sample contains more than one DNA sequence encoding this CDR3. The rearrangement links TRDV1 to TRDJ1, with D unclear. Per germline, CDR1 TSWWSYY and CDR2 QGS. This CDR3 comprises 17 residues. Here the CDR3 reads CALGERQLGKYTDKLIF. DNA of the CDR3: TGTGCTCTTGGGGAGCGGCAGTTGGGAAAGTACACCGATAAGCTCATCTTT.